This is a list of T cell receptor beta chains from one sample in a study of identical twins. TCRdb used MiXCR to reprocess the 5' RACE reads, holding one entry per CDR3 protein. In the table there are around 470,000 distinct CDR3 sequences, around 14% of which are singletons. These sequences were also reported in another study, on yellow fever vaccine responses in identical twins.

The specimen was CD4+ T cells sorted from blood. The receptors come from a woman aged 18-29 years in good health. Each CDR3 is given with its conserved first and last residue. The D gene is left open where the match is weak. Size values are once, few and many counts, or a class for expanded clones, and some rows have none.

few . TRBJ2-4 TRBV27 CASSLLRDAKNIQYF TGTGCCAGCAGTTTACTTCGAGATGCCAAAAACATTCAGTACTTC
few TRBD1 TRBJ1-4 TRBV7-2 CASSLRGPNEKLFF TGTGCCAGCAGCTTAAGGGGGCCTAATGAAAAACTGTTTTTT
. . TRBJ1-1 TRBV11-2 CASSLVTDTNTEAFF TGTGCCAGCAGCTTAGTAACCGATACGAACACTGAAGCTTTCTTT
few TRBD2 TRBJ2-5 TRBV20-1 CSAAGGGRRQETQYF TGCAGTGCCGCGGGCGGGGGGAGGAGGCAAGAGACCCAGTACTTC
. . TRBJ2-5 TRBV5-4 CASSLNDRRQETQYF TGTGCCAGCAGCTTGAATGACAGGCGTCAAGAGACCCAGTACTTC
. TRBD1 TRBJ1-2 TRBV3-1 CASSNLWDSNYGYTF TGTGCCAGCAGCAACTTATGGGACAGTAACTATGGCTACACCTTC
few TRBD1 TRBJ2-7 TRBV12-3/TRBV12-4 CASQASTGDFYEQYF TGTGCCAGCCAGGCCTCGACAGGGGACTTCTACGAGCAGTACTTC
many TRBD1 TRBJ2-1 TRBV15 CATELGDRNLNEQFF TGTGCCACCGAGCTAGGGGACAGGAATCTTAATGAGCAGTTCTTC
few . TRBJ2-1 TRBV7-9 CASSPELGPGYNEQFF TGTGCCAGCAGCCCCGAACTAGGACCGGGCTACAATGAGCAGTTCTTC
many TRBD1 TRBJ2-7 TRBV12-3/TRBV12-4 CASRTDRRHGYEQYF TGTGCCAGCAGGACGGACAGGAGACACGGCTACGAGCAGTACTTC
. TRBD2 TRBJ2-5 TRBV7-2 CASSSRKSGGRETQYF TGTGCCAGCAGCTCTCGCAAGAGCGGGGGGAGGGAGACCCAGTACTTC
. . TRBJ1-2 TRBV5-1 CASSFGSFGNYGYTF TGCGCCAGCAGTTTCGGGAGTTTTGGGAACTATGGCTACACCTTC
. . TRBJ2-2 TRBV5-4 CASSLAGLADTGELFF TGTGCCAGCAGCTTGGCCGGGTTAGCGGACACCGGGGAGCTGTTTTTT
few . TRBJ1-1 TRBV11-2 CASSLLDEAFF TGTGCCAGCAGCTTGCTAGATGAAGCTTTCTTT
. . TRBJ2-7 TRBV5-1 CASSRSGWSSYEQYF TGCGCCAGCAGCAGGAGCGGGTGGAGCTCCTACGAGCAGTACTTC
many TRBD1 TRBJ2-1 TRBV5-6 CASSSRQGPLFF TGTGCCAGCAGCTCTCGACAGGGCCCCTTGTTCTTC
few . TRBJ2-7 TRBV12-3/TRBV12-4 CASSPETYEQYF TGTGCCAGCAGTCCAGAAACCTACGAGCAGTACTTC
many . TRBJ2-6 TRBV5-1 CASSLALGGANVLTF TGCGCCAGCAGCTTGGCCCTGGGAGGGGCCAACGTCCTGACTTTC
. . TRBJ2-2 TRBV24-1 CATSESATGELFF TGTGCCACCAGTGAGTCTGCGACCGGGGAGCTGTTTTTT
. . TRBJ2-7 TRBV20-1 CSARSWRGQYYEQYF TGCAGTGCTAGATCCTGGCGGGGACAGTACTACGAGCAGTACTTC
few TRBD2 TRBJ2-7 TRBV3-1 CASSLAGDSYEQYF TGTGCCAGCAGCCTAGCGGGAGATTCCTACGAGCAGTACTTC
few TRBD2 TRBJ2-7 TRBV29-1 CSVVLAGPYEQYF TGCAGCGTTGTGCTAGCGGGTCCCTACGAGCAGTACTTC
few . TRBJ2-1 TRBV20-1 CSARADLGNEQFF TGCAGTGCTAGAGCGGATCTAGGCAATGAGCAGTTCTTC